This TCR beta chain was recorded in a study of blood T cell repertoires in COVID-19. Sequencing used immunoSEQ multiplex PCR; TCRdb keeps in-frame clones, though not all of them. The table records a few hundred thousand clones, 89% of them present only once. There are 16 residues in the CDR3. CDR1 is LGHDT, CDR2 YNNKEL, per germline (reference sequence). The V segment lost 1 base and the J segment 1 base; nucleotides outside the gene matches: 5. The chain has TRBV3-1 (or the pseudogene TRBV3-2) and TRBJ2-7, with 9 bases that match TRBD2. The sample consisted of peripheral blood. The clonotype originates from a man aged 18 to 29 who had recovered from COVID-19. The CDR3 DNA follows: TGTGCCAGCAGCCAAGTTTTTCTAGCGGGATCCTACGAGCAGTACTTC. It encodes CASSQVFLAGSYEQYF.